This T cell receptor (beta chain) is drawn from a study of T cells after yellow fever vaccination. The germline V and J ends were trimmed by 1 base and 7 bases, with 8 bases remaining between them. Germline V CDR1 and CDR2: LGHNA, YNFKEQ. The CDR3 sequence is 12 residues long. Via MiXCR, TCRdb re-called the 5' RACE reads, giving one row per CDR3 protein. The sample has approximately 140,000 distinct CDR3 sequences, 7.7% seen once. In its sample, this clonotype was seen many times. The chain employs TRBV4-2 and TRBJ2-7; D not resolved. Sequencing was performed on CD4+ T cells sorted from PBMCs, taken 5 days after the yellow fever booster vaccination. This receptor was identified in a man aged 25-40 years who received the YFV17D yellow fever vaccine. As DNA, the CDR3 is TGTGCCAGCAGCCAAGTTGTCGAAGAGCAGTACTTC. Translation gives CASSQVVEEQYF.